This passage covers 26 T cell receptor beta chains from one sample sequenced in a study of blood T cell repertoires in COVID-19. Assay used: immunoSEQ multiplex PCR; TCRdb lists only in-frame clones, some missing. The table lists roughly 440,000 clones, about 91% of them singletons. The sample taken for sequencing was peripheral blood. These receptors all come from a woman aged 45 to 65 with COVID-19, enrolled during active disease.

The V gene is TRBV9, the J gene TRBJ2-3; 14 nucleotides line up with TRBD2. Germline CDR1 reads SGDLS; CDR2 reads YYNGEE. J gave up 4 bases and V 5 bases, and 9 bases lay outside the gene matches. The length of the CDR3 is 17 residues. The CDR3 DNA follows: TGTGCCAGCAGTTCCCGGACTAGCGGGGGGCCCTCAGATACGCAGTATTTT. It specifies CASSSRTSGGPSDTQYF.

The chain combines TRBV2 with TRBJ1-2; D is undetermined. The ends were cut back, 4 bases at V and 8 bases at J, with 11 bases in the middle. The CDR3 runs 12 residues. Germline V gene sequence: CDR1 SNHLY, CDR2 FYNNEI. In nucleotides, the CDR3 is TGTGCCAGCAGTGTTAGGGAGGGAGGCTACACCTTC. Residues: CASSVREGGYTF.

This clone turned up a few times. The DNA for the CDR3 is TGTGCCAGCAGTTACGAGACGAACACCGGGGAGCTGTTTTTT. Encoded protein: CASSYETNTGELFF. The J gene is TRBJ2-2, the V gene TRBV6-5; D ambiguous. With 2 bases removed from V and 0 bases from J, the gap between germline ends came to 4 bases. From germline, CDR1 is MNHEY and CDR2 SVGAGI. There are 14 residues in the CDR3.

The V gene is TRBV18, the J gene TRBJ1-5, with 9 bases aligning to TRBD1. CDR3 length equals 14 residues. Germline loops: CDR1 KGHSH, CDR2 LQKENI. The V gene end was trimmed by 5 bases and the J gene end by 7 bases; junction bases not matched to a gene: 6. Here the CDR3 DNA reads TGTGCCAGCTCAACCGGGACAGGGCCACAGCCCCAGCATTTT. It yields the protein CASSTGTGPQPQHF.

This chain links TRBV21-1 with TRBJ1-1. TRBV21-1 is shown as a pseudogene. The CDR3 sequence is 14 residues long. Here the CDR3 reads CASSKGMGPRGAFF. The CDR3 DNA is TGTGCCAGCAGCAAAGGGATGGGGCCCCGGGGGGCTTTCTTT.

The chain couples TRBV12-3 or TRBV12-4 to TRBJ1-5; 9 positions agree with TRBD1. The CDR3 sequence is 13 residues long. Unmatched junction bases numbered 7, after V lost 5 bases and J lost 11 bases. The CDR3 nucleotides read TGTGCCAGCAGTCTACAGGGGGCCAGGGCCCAGCATTTT. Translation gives CASSLQGARAQHF.

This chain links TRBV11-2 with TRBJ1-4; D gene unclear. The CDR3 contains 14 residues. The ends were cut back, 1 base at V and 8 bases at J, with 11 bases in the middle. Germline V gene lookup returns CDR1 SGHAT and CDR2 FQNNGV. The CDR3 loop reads CASSLAHSTEKLFF. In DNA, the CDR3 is TGTGCCAGCAGCTTAGCTCACTCGACAGAAAAACTGTTTTTT.

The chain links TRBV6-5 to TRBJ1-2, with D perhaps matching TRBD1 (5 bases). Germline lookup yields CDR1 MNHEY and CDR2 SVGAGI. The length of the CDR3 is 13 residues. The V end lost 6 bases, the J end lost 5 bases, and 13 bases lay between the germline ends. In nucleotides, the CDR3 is TGTGCCAGCAGCCACACAGGAGATTATGGCTACACCTTC. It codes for CASSHTGDYGYTF.

The CDR3 nucleotides are TGTGCCAGCAATGTAAACCCGGGACACGCCACCTTC. Amino acids: CASNVNPGHATF. The chain uses TRBV2 and TRBJ1-2, with D tentatively TRBD1 (6 bases). The germline CDR1 and CDR2 sequences are SNHLY and FYNNEI. This CDR3 is 12 amino acids long. With 7 bases removed from V and 13 bases from J, the gap between germline ends came to 19 bases.

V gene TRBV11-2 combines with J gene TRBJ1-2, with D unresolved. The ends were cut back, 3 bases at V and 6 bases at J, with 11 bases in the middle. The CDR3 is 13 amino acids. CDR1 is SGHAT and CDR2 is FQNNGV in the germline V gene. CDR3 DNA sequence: TGTGCCAGCAGCTTCCTGGACGGGAATGGCTACACCTTC. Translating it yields CASSFLDGNGYTF.

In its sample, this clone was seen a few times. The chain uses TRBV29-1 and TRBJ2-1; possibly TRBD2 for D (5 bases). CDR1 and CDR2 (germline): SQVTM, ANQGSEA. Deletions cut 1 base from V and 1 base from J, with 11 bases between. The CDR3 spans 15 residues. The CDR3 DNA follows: TGCAGCGTTGAAGCGGTGAGGGTTTCCTACAATGAGCAGTTCTTC. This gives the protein CSVEAVRVSYNEQFF.

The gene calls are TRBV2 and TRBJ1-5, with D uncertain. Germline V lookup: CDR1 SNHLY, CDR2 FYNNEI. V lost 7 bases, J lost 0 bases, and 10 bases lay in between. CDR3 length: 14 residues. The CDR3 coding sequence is TGTGCCAGCAACACGGGGTCTAGCAATCAGCCCCAGCATTTT. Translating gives CASNTGSSNQPQHF.

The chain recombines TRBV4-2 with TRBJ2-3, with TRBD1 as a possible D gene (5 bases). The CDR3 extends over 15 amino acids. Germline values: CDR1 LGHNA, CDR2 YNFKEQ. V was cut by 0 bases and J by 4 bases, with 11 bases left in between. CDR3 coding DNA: TGTGCCAGCAGCCAAGATTGGGGCCAGTCAGATACGCAGTATTTT. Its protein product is CASSQDWGQSDTQYF.

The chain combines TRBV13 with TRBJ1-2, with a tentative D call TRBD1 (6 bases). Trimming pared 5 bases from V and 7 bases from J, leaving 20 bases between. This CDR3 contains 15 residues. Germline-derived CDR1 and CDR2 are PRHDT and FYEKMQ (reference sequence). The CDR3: CASSPGAALLAGYTF. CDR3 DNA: TGTGCCAGCAGCCCAGGGGCCGCCCTACTTGCTGGCTACACCTTC.

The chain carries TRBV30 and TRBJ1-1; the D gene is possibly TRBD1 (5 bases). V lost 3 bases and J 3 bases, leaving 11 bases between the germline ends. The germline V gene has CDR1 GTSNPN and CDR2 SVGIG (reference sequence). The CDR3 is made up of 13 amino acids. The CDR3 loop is CAWSREGDTEAFF. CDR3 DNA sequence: TGTGCCTGGAGCAGGGAGGGCGACACTGAAGCTTTCTTT.

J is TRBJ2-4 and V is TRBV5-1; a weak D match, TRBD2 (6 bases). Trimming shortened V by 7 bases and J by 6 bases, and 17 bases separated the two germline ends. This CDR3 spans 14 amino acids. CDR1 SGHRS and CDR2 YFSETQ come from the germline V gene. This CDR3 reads CASGSKVGGNIQYF. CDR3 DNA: TGCGCCAGCGGGTCTAAGGTGGGGGGAAACATTCAGTACTTC. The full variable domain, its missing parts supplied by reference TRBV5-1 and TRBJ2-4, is KAGVTQTPRYLIKTRGQQVTLSCSPISGHRSVSWYQQTPGQGLQFLFEYFSETQRNKGNFPGRFSGRQFSNSRSEMNVSTLELGDSALYLCASGSKVGGNIQYFGAGTRLSVL.

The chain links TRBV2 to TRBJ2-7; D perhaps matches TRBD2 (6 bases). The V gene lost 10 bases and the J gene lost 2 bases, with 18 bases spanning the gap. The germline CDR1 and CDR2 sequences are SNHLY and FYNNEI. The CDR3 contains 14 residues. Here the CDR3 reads CATQTGGPTYEQYF. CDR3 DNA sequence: TGTGCCACCCAAACCGGGGGACCTACCTACGAGCAGTACTTC.

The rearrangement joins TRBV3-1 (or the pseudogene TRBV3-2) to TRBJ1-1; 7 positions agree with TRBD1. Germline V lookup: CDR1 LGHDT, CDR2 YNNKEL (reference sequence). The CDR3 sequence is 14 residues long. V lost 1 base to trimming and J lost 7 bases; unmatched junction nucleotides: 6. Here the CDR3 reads CASSQGQPGGEAFF. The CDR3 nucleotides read TGTGCCAGCAGCCAAGGTCAGCCAGGGGGTGAAGCTTTCTTT.

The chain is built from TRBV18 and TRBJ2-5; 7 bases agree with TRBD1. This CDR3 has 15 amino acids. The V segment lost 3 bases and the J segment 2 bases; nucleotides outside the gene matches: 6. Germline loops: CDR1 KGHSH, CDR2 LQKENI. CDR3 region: CASSPGQRGQETQYF. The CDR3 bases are TGTGCCAGCTCACCGGGACAGAGGGGACAAGAGACCCAGTACTTC. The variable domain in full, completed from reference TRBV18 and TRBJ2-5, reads NAGVMQNPRHLVRRRGQEARLRCSPMKGHSHVYWYRQLPEEGLKFMVYLQKENIIDESGMPKERFSAEFPKEGPSILRIQQVVRGDSAAYFCASSPGQRGQETQYFGPGTRLLVL.

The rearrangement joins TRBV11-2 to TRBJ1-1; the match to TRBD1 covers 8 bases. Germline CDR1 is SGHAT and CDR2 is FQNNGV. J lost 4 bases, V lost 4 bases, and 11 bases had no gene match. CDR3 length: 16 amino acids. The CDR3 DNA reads TGTGCCAGCAGCTCTTGGACAGGGCGGATCGGCACTGAAGCTTTCTTT. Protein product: CASSSWTGRIGTEAFF. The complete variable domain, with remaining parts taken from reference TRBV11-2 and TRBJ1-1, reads EAGVAQSPRYKIIEKRQSVAFWCNPISGHATLYWYQQILGQGPKLLIQFQNNGVVDDSQLPKDRFSAERLKGVDSTLKIQPAKLEDSAVYLCASSSWTGRIGTEAFFGQGTRLTVV.

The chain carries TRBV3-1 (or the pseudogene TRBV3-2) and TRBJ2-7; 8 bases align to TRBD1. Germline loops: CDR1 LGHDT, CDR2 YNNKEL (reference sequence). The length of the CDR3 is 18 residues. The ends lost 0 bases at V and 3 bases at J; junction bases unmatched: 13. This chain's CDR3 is CASSQDWSFRDRNYEQYF. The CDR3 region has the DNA TGTGCCAGCAGCCAAGATTGGAGCTTTCGGGACAGGAACTACGAGCAGTACTTC.

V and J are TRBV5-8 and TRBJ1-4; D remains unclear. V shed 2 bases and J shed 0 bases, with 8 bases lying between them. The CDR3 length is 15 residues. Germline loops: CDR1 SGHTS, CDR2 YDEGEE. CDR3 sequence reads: CASSFRHTTNEKLFF. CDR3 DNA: TGTGCCAGCAGCTTCCGCCACACAACTAATGAAAAACTGTTTTTT.

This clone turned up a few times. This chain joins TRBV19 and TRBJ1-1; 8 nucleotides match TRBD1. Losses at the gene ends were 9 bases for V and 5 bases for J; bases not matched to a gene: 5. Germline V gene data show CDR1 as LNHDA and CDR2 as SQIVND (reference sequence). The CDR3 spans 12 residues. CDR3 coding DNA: TGTGCCAGAGCACAGGGGGGAACTGAAGCTTTCTTT. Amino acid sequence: CARAQGGTEAFF.

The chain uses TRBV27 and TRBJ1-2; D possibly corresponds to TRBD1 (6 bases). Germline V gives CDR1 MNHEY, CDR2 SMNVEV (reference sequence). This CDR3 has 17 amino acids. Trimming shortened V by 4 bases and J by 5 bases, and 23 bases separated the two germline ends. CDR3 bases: TGTGCCAGCAGTTCATCCCTTACTCATGACAGGAGGTATGGCTACACCTTC. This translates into CASSSSLTHDRRYGYTF.

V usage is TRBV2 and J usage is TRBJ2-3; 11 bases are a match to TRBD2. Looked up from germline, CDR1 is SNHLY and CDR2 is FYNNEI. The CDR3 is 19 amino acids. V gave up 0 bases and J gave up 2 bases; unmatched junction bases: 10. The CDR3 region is CASSEAGPSGGKYTDTQYF. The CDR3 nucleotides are TGTGCCAGCAGTGAAGCGGGGCCTAGCGGGGGGAAGTACACAGATACGCAGTATTTT.

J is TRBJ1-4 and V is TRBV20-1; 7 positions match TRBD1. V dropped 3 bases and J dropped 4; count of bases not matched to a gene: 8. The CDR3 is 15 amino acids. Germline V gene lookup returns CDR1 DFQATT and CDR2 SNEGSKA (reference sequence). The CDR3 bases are TGCAGTGCTAGTCCGCTCCGGGACAGTAATGAAAAACTGTTTTTT. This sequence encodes CSASPLRDSNEKLFF.